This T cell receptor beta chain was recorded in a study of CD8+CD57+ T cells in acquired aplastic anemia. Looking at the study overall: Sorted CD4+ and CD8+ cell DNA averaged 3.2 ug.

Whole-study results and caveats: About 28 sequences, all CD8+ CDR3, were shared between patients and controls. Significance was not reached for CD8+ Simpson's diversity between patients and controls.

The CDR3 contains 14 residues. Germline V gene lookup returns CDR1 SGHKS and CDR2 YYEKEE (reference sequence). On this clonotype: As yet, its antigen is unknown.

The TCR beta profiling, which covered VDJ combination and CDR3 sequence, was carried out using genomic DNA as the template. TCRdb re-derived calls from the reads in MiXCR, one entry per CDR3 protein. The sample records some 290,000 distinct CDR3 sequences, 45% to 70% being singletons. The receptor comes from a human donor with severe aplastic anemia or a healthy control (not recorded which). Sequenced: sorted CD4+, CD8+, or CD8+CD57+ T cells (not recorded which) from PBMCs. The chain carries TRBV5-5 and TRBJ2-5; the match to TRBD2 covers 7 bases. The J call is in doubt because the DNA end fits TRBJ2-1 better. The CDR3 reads CASSSLGGLDEQFF. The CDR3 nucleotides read TGTGCCAGCAGCTCCCTCGGGGGGTTAGATGAGCAGTTCTTC.